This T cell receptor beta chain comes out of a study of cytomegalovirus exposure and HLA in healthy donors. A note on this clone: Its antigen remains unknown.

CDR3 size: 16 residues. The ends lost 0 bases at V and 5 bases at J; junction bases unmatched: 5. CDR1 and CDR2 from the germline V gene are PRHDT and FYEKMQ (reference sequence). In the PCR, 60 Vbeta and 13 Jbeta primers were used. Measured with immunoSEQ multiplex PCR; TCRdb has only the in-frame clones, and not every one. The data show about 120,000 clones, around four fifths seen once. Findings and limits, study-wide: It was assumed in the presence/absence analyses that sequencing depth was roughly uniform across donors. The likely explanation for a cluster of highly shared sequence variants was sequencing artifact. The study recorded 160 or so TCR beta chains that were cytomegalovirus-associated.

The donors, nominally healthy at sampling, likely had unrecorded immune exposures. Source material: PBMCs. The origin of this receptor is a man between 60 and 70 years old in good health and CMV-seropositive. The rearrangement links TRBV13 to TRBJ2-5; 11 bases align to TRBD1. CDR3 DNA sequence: TGTGCCAGCAGCTTAGGGGGACAGGGGGGTTTGGAGACCCAGTACTTC. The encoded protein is CASSLGGQGGLETQYF.